This TCR beta chain was identified in a study of blood T cells in healthy people across ages. Study background: Template switching picked up about one barcoded beta molecule for each two T cells.

Deletions cut 5 bases from V and 12 bases from J, with 20 bases between. The germline CDR1 and CDR2 sequences are SGHTA and FQGNSA. The CDR3 covers 14 residues. PCR was performed a second time for about 7 to 12 cycles using a sample-barcoded 5' primer and a J-beta primer mix. Carrying 12 random nucleotides, a template-switch adaptor labeled each individual cDNA molecule. All samples yielded 3 million or more CDR3-containing paired-end reads. TCRdb analysed the 5' RACE reads with MiXCR anew, one entry per CDR3 protein. The repertoire consists of approximately 1,100,000 distinct CDR3 sequences, with over 35% occurring once and the leading ten covering around 18%.

The genes are TRBV7-2 and TRBJ2-1; D is perhaps TRBD2 (5 bases). The clonotype originates from a woman aged 55-69 years in good health. The sample taken for sequencing was blood. CDR3 DNA: TGTGCCAGCAGCCAAGAGGGCCCGGCGGCCTGGCAGTTCTTC. Amino acid sequence: CASSQEGPAAWQFF.